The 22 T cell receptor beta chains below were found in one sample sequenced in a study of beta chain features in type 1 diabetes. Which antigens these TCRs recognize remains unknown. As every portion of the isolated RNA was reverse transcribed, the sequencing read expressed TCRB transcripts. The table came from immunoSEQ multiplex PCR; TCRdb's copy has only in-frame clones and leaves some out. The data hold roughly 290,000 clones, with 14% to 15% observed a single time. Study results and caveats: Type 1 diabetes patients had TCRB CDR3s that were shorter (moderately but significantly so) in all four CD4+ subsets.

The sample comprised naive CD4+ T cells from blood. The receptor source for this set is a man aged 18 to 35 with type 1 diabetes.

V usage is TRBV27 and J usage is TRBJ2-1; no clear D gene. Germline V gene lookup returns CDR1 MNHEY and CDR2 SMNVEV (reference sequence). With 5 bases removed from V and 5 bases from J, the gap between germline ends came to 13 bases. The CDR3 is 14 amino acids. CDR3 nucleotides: TGTGCCAGCAGTCCCTCCGGTCCCGACAATGAGCAGTTCTTC. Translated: CASSPSGPDNEQFF.

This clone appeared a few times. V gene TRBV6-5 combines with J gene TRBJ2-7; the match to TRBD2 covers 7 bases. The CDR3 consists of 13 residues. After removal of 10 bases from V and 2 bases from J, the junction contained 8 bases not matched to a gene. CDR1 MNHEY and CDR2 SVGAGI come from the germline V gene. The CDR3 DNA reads TGTGCCACCTCGGAGCGGGAAGCCTACGAGCAGTACTTC. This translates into CATSEREAYEQYF.

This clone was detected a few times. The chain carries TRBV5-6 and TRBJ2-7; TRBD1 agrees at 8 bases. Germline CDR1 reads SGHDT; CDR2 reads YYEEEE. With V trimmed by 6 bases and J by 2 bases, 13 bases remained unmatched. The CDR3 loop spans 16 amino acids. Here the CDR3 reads CASTASIRGPTYEQYF. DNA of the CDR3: TGTGCCAGCACCGCTTCGATCAGGGGGCCCACCTACGAGCAGTACTTC.

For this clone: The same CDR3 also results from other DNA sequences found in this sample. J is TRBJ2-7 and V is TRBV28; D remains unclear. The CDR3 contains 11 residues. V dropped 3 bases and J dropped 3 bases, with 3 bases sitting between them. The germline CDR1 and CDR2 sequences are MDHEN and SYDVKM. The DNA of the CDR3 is TGTGCCAGCAGTTTCTACTACGAGCAGTACTTC. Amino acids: CASSFYYEQYF. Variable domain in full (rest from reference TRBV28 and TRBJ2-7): DVKVTQSSRYLVKRTGEKVFLECVQDMDHENMFWYRQDPGLGLRLIYFSYDVKMKEKGDIPEGYSVSREKKERFSLILESASTNQTSMYLCASSFYYEQYFGPGTRLTVT.

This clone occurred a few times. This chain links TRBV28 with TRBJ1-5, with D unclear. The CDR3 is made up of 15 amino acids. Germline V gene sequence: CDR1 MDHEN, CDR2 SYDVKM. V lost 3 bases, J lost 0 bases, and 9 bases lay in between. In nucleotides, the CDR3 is TGTGCCAGCAGTTTTAGGAGATATAGCAATCAGCCCCAGCATTTT. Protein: CASSFRRYSNQPQHF. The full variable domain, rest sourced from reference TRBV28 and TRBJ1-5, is DVKVTQSSRYLVKRTGEKVFLECVQDMDHENMFWYRQDPGLGLRLIYFSYDVKMKEKGDIPEGYSVSREKKERFSLILESASTNQTSMYLCASSFRRYSNQPQHFGDGTRLSIL.

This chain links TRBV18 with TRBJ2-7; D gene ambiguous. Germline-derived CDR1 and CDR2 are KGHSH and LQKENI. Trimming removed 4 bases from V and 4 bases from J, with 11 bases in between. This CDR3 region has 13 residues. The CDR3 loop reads CASSLSIFYEQYF. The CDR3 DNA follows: TGTGCCAGCTCACTTAGCATCTTTTACGAGCAGTACTTC. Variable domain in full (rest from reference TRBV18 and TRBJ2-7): NAGVMQNPRHLVRRRGQEARLRCSPMKGHSHVYWYRQLPEEGLKFMVYLQKENIIDESGMPKERFSAEFPKEGPSILRIQQVVRGDSAAYFCASSLSIFYEQYFGPGTRLTVT.

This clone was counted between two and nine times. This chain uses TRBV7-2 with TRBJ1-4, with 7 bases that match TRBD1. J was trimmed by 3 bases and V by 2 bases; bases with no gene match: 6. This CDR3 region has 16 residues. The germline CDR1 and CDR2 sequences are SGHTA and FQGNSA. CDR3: CASSLRPGQPNEKLFF. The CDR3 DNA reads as TGTGCCAGCAGCTTACGACCGGGACAGCCTAATGAAAAACTGTTTTTT. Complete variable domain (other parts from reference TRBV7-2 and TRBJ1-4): GAGVSQSPSNKVTEKGKDVELRCDPISGHTALYWYRQSLGQGLEFLIYFQGNSAPDKSGLPSDRFSAERTGGSVSTLTIQRTQQEDSAVYLCASSLRPGQPNEKLFFGSGTQLSVL.

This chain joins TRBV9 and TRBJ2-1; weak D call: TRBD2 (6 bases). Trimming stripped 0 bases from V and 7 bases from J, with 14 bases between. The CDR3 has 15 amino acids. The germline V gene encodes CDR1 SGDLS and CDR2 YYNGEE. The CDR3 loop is CASSVGGGKGNEQFF. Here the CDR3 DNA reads TGTGCCAGCAGCGTAGGAGGCGGGAAGGGGAATGAGCAGTTCTTC.

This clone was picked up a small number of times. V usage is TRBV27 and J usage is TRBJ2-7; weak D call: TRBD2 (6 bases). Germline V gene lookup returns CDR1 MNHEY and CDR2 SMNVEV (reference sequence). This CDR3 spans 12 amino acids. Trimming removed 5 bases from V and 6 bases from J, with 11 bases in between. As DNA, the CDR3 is TGTGCCAGCAGTACCCGGGAGCGCGAGCAGTACTTC. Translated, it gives CASSTREREQYF.

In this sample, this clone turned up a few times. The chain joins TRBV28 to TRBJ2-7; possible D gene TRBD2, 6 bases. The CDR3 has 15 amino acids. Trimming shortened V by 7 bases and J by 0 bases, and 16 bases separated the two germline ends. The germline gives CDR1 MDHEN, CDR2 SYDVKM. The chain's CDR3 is CASTLEGVSSYEQYF. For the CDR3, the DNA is TGTGCCAGCACCCTGGAGGGAGTGAGCTCCTACGAGCAGTACTTC.

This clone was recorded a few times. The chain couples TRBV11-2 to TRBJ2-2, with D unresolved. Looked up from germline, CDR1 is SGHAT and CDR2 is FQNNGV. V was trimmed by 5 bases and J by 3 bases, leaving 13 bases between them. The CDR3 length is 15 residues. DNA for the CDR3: TGTGCCAGCAGCAAAGAGGTTCCTTACACCGGGGAGCTGTTTTTT. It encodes CASSKEVPYTGELFF.

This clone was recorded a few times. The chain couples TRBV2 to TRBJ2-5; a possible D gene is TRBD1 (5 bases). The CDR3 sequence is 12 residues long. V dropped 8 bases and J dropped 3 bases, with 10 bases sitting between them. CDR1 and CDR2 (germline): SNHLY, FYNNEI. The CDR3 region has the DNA TGTGCCAGCGTGGGCAGGGAAGAGACCCAGTACTTC. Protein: CASVGREETQYF.

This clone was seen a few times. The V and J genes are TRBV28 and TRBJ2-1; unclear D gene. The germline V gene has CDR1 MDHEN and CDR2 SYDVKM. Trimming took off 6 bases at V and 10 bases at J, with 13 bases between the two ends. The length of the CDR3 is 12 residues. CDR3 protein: CASSPELREQFF. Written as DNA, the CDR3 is TGTGCCAGCAGCCCCGAATTGCGGGAGCAGTTCTTC.

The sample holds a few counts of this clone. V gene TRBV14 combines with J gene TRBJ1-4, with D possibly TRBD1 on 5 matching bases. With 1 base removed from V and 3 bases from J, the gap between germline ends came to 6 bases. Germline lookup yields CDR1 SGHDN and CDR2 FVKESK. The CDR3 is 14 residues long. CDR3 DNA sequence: TGTGCCAGCAGCCAAGGGGGCTCTAATGAAAAACTGTTTTTT. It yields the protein CASSQGGSNEKLFF.

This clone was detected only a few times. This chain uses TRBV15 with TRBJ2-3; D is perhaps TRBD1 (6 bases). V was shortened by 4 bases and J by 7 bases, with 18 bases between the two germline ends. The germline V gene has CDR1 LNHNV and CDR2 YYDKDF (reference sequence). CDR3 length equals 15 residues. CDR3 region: CATSTTDRTGNTQYF. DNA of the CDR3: TGTGCCACCAGCACTACGGACAGAACAGGCAATACGCAGTATTTT.

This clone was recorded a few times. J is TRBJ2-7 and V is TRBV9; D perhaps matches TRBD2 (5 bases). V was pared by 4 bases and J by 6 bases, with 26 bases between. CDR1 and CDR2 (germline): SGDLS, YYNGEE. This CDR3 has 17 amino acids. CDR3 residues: CASSNTDGLRELGEQYF. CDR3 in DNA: TGTGCCAGCAGCAATACCGACGGGCTGAGGGAATTGGGCGAGCAGTACTTC.

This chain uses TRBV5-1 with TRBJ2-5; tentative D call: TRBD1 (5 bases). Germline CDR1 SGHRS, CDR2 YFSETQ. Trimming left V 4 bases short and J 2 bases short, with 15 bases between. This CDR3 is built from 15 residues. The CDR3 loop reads CASSHIRQRQETQYF. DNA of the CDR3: TGCGCCAGCAGCCACATTCGACAGAGACAAGAGACCCAGTACTTC.

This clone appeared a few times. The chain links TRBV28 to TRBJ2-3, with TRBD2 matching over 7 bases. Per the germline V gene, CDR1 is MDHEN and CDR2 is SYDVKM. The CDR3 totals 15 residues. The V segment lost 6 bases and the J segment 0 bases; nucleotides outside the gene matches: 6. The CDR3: CASSNRLASTDTQYF. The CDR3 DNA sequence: TGTGCCAGCAGCAATAGACTAGCTAGCACAGATACGCAGTATTTT.

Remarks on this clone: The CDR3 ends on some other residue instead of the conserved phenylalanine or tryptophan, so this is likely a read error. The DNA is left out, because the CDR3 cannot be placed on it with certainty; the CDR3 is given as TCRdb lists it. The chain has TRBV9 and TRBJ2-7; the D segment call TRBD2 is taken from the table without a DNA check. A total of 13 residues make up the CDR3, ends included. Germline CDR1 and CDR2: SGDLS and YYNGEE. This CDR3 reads CASSVIPRRRGRI.

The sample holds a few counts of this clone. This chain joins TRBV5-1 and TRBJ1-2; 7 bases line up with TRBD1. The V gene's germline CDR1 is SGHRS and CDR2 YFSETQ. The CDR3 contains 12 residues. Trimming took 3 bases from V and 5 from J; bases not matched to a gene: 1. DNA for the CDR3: TGCGCCAGCAGCTCCAGGGGGTATGGCTACACCTTC. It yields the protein CASSSRGYGYTF.

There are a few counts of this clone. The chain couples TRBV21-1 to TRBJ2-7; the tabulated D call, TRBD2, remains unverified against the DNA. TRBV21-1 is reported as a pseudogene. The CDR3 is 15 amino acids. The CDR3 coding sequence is TGTGCCAGCAGCAATAACGGGAGGGCCATCTACGAGCAGTACTTC. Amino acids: CASSNNGRAIYEQYF.

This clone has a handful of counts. The CDR3 is CSVSRDINYGYTF. In DNA form, the CDR3 reads TGCAGCGTTTCCCGGGACATTAACTATGGCTACACCTTC. The genes are TRBV29-1 and TRBJ1-2, with a possible D match to TRBD1 (6 bases). Trimming removed 5 bases from V and 1 base from J, with 11 bases in between. The CDR3 is made up of 13 amino acids. Germline V gene data show CDR1 as SQVTM and CDR2 as ANQGSEA.